This T cell receptor beta chain was identified in a study of blood T cell repertoires in COVID-19. In the study overall: Acute-phase and convalescent COVID-19 samples originated in the United States, Italy and Spain. From T cells, B-cell-depleted T cells, or PBMCs came the material, which was cDNA or gDNA.

The authors' processing: It was from reference gene primer amplification that nucleated cell counts were estimated. The method was immunoSEQ multiplex PCR; TCRdb's version includes in-frame clones alone and lacks a portion of them. Clone size and the V and J calls come from that table; the DNA yielded D and trimming. The sample contains 140,000 to 150,000 clones, about four fifths of which appear only once. A Seattle source enrolled patients during active infection and followed them longitudinally. V dropped 6 bases and J dropped 3; count of bases not matched to a gene: 8. The CDR3 runs to 14 residues. CDR1 and CDR2 from the germline V gene are MNHEY and SVGAGI.

This chain uses TRBV6-5 with TRBJ2-7; TRBD2 agrees at 7 bases. Sequencing was carried out using peripheral blood. The clonotype was recovered from a man aged 25-40 years with COVID-19, enrolled during active disease. The CDR3 DNA sequence: TGTGCCAGCAGGGGGAGTGCTAGCGGCTACGAGCAGTACTTC. It yields the protein CASRGSASGYEQYF.